This paragraph covers one T cell receptor (beta chain) sequence. This clonotype came up many times. It has no known antigen specificity. No clone much larger than this one lies a single base away; base qualities are absent. This entry belongs to a study of T cells in Graves' hyperthyroidism and ophthalmopathy (dated 2019 in TCRdb). Some background on the complete study: Peripheral blood was collected at initial diagnosis, before any treatment. A discovery cohort of approximately 97 patients, about 40 with Graves' ophthalmopathy and 55 to 65 with stable Graves' hyperthyroidism, was used to find distinguishing TCR V-J signatures. Whether ophthalmopathy could be predicted prospectively was tested in an independent validation cohort made up of roughly 20 hyperthyroidism patients plus 17 patients who later progressed to ophthalmopathy. For training and testing, the 95 to 100 patients in the discovery cohort were randomly divided in a 7:3 ratio. The study also compared thyroid tissue and blood T-cell repertoires from five or six Graves' hyperthyroidism patients. After sampling, hyperthyroidism patients received methimazole starting at 30 mg daily, and ophthalmopathy patients received high-dose intravenous methylprednisolone. The paper reports TCR Vbeta CDR3 sequencing of roughly 140 peripheral blood samples: under 45 ophthalmopathy, some 80 hyperthyroidism and some 17 progressor patients. Points the paper makes about the study in general: Sample size was not statistically predetermined, and investigators were not blinded to group allocation. A model built on a 13 V-J signature distinguished ophthalmopathy from stable hyperthyroidism, reaching about 89% sensitivity and about 81% specificity in cross-validation and 80%/75% in testing. In validation, the model predicted progression to ophthalmopathy with around 71% sensitivity and around 72% specificity, a median of around 6.6 months before onset. Blood samples also contained most of the expanded thyroid clonotypes (frequency above 0.001), which suggests that blood repertoires may reflect thyroid immune responses.

Hyperthyroidism patients were newly diagnosed, had a disease duration of under 2 months, and were aged 18 to 65 years. Patients with uncontrolled infections, other autoimmune diseases, pregnancy or lactation were excluded. Clinical symptoms, serum thyroxine and TRAb, thyroid ultrasound, and orbital computed tomography formed the basis for the diagnoses. Blood from progressor patients was collected at the time of first diagnosis with hyperthyroidism, before any ophthalmopathy symptoms had appeared. PBMCs were isolated from about 10 ml of fresh peripheral blood by Ficoll-Paque density gradient centrifugation. Progressor patients were first diagnosed with Graves' hyperthyroidism and then developed ophthalmopathy during follow-up. Total RNA was extracted with Trizol reagent, and quality was checked on an Agilent 2100 Bioanalyzer. The TCR beta CDR3 regions were amplified from RNA transcripts. The first round of RT-PCR for the TCR CDR3 was performed with the HTBI primer set and the Qiagen OneStep RT-PCR kit. A second multiplex PCR round built the libraries, followed by size selection and purification. Paired-end sequencing of the libraries was performed with 100 bp reads on an Illumina HiSeq2000. The original pipeline was this. SOAPnuke was used to process the raw data, removing reads that contained adapters or uncalled bases, had a mean Phred below 15, or lacked an exact match to the constant primer or identifier. COPE v1.2.5 was used to merge high-quality paired reads, and clonotypes were defined as unique nucleotide sequences. Clonotypes were aligned to IMGT TRBV, TRBD and TRBJ reference segments using MiTCR v1.1. Only V-J combinations with frequency above 0.0001, covering 99.2% of repertoires, were analysed. The TCS score was defined as the ratio of F50 (clonal expansion) to E x V (chaos), calculated using BLOSUM62-based TCRdist between CDR3 peptides within each V-J. Welch's t-statistics and random forest reduced approximately 520 V-J features to 13, which were used in a naive Bayes classifier (R e1071). Using fastp trimming at Q25 and MiXCR clonotype assembly, TCRdb reanalyzed the public sequencing data and kept in-frame beta chains. CDR3 protein sequences are deduplicated, and each keeps its most common genes and DNA. TCRdb, rather than the study authors, made the V and J calls. In this sample the table shows 250,000 or so distinct CDR3 sequences, roughly 14% of which occur a single time. The ten largest clones add up to 13% of the sample.

V is cut by 2 bases and J by 5 bases, and the space between the germline ends is 4 bases. The CDR3 holds 12 amino acids from the cysteine to the phenylalanine. Only the CDR3 DNA stays, 36 bases, in frame from base 1. CDR1 and CDR2 are read off the germline V gene as ENHRY and SYGVKD. Sequencing was performed on blood. The chain joins TRBV10-3 to TRBJ1-5; the D gene is unclear. The receptor was isolated from a woman aged 40-49 years with Graves' hyperthyroidism that later progressed to Graves' ophthalmopathy. The CDR3 protein is CAISEGDQPQHF. The nucleotides are TGTGCCATCAGTGAGGGCGATCAGCCCCAGCATTTT.